A single sample gave rise to the 25 T cell receptor beta chains below, sequenced in a study of cytomegalovirus exposure and HLA in healthy donors. A multiplex PCR was run with 60 Vbeta primers and 13 Jbeta primers. Here immunoSEQ multiplex PCR was the method, and the copy in TCRdb shows in-frame clones only, minus some. The sample contains approximately 240,000 clones, 82% of which appear only once. Sequencing used PBMCs. These receptors came from a woman aged 40 to 50 in good health and CMV-seropositive.

The V gene is TRBV7-8, the J gene TRBJ1-1; TRBD1 might be the D (6 bases). V was pared by 3 bases and J by 2 bases, with 31 bases between. The CDR3 contains 21 residues. Germline V gene data show CDR1 as SGHVS and CDR2 as FQNEAQ. As DNA, the CDR3 is TGTGCCAGCAGCTTTAGGGAACGACAGGTGGCGACCCCATTCGGAAACACTGAAGCTTTCTTT. This sequence encodes CASSFRERQVATPFGNTEAFF.

There are a few counts of this clone. This rearrangement joins TRBV7-7 to TRBJ2-5; D may be TRBD2 (7 bases). Germline CDR1 and CDR2: SSHAT and FNYEAQ (reference sequence). CDR3 length equals 14 residues. V was cut by 5 bases and J by 5 bases, with 15 bases left in between. CDR3 nucleotide sequence: TGTGCCAGCAGCCTCGGGGGGCGAGGGGAGACCCAGTACTTC. It specifies CASSLGGRGETQYF.

This clone was recorded once. The genes are TRBV6-1 and TRBJ1-2; D might be TRBD1 (6 bases). The CDR3 sequence is 13 residues long. Germline V gene data show CDR1 as MNHNS and CDR2 as SASEGT. Trimming stripped 9 bases from V and 7 bases from J, with 18 bases between. This CDR3 is CASQPAGTSGYTF. The CDR3 region has the DNA TGTGCCAGTCAACCCGCCGGGACAAGTGGCTACACCTTC.

CDR3 nucleotide sequence: TGCGCCAGCAGCCAAGTACTAGTCGAGACCCAGTACTTC. Translation: CASSQVLVETQYF. The rearrangement links TRBV4-1 to TRBJ2-5, with D maybe TRBD2 (5 bases). With 1 base removed from V and 5 bases from J, the gap between germline ends came to 8 bases. Germline assignment: CDR1 MGHRA and CDR2 YSYEKL. This CDR3 comprises 13 residues.

The rearrangement links TRBV7-9 to TRBJ2-3; 12 bases align to TRBD2. Looked up from germline, CDR1 is SEHNR and CDR2 is FQNEAQ (reference sequence). Trimming took 6 bases from V and 0 from J; bases not matched to a gene: 1. The CDR3 spans 15 residues. The CDR3 loop is CASRGTSGSTDTQYF. The CDR3 DNA sequence: TGTGCCAGCAGGGGGACTAGCGGGAGCACAGATACGCAGTATTTT. The full variable domain, with the rest looked up from reference TRBV7-9 and TRBJ2-3, is DTGVSQNPRHKITKRGQNVTFRCDPISEHNRLYWYRQTLGQGPEFLTYFQNEAQLEKSRLLSDRFSAERPKGSFSTLEIQRTEQGDSAMYLCASRGTSGSTDTQYFGPGTRLTVL.

This clone showed up just a few times. Its ends do not fully match the called genes, so a read error is possible. The CDR3 protein is CSSSLVQAKLFF. CDR3 in DNA: TGTTCCAGCAGCTTAGTCCAGGCAAAACTGTTTTTT. V usage is TRBV7-9 and J usage is TRBJ1-4; D unresolved. The CDR3 length is 12 residues. Germline CDR1 SEHNR, CDR2 FQNEAQ (reference sequence).

The rearrangement joins TRBV15 to TRBJ2-3; the D gene is possibly TRBD2 (6 bases). CDR3 length: 15 amino acids. Trimming removed 3 bases from V and 2 bases from J, with 12 bases in between. The V gene's germline CDR1 is LNHNV and CDR2 YYDKDF (reference sequence). The CDR3 DNA reads as TGTGCCACCAGCAGTGGGGAGGACATCACAGATACGCAGTATTTT. Amino acid sequence: CATSSGEDITDTQYF.

This sequence joins TRBV7-9 and TRBJ2-7, with D possibly being TRBD1 (5 bases). This CDR3 contains 13 residues. Germline CDR1 SEHNR, CDR2 FQNEAQ (reference sequence). With 3 bases removed from V and 5 bases from J, the gap between germline ends came to 11 bases. The CDR3 bases are TGTGCCAGCAGCTTCCAGGGTTTGCACGAGCAGTACTTC. Translating gives CASSFQGLHEQYF.

The chain couples TRBV6-5 to TRBJ1-1, with 7 bases aligning to TRBD1. Per germline, CDR1 MNHEY and CDR2 SVGAGI. Unmatched junction bases numbered 8, after V lost 6 bases and J lost 1 base. The CDR3 has 15 amino acids. CDR3 DNA: TGTGCCAGCAGATACGGGGGACAGAGGAACACTGAAGCTTTCTTT. It translates to CASRYGGQRNTEAFF.

The chain has TRBV30 and TRBJ2-3; a possible D gene is TRBD1 (6 bases). Germline values: CDR1 GTSNPN, CDR2 SVGIG (reference sequence). CDR3 size: 13 residues. The ends were cut back, 5 bases at V and 5 bases at J, with 14 bases in the middle. The CDR3 region is CAWGKGVGDTQYF. The CDR3 DNA reads TGTGCCTGGGGGAAGGGGGTTGGAGATACGCAGTATTTT.

To note about this clone: Other DNA sequences of this sample code for an identical CDR3. V is TRBV15 and J is TRBJ1-3; no reliable D call. The germline CDR1 and CDR2 sequences are LNHNV and YYDKDF (reference sequence). This CDR3 comprises 14 residues. V lost 0 bases to trimming and J lost 0 bases, with 3 bases between them. The CDR3 DNA reads TGTGCCACCAGCAGAGACTACTCTGGAAACACCATATATTTT. Translated, it gives CATSRDYSGNTIYF.

This rearrangement joins TRBV7-2 to TRBJ1-4, with D unresolved. The germline V gene has CDR1 SGHTA and CDR2 FQGNSA. Trimming cost V 6 bases and J 3 bases, with 5 bases left between them. The CDR3 length is 12 residues. The DNA for the CDR3 is TGTGCCAGCAGACAGTCTAATGAAAAACTGTTTTTT. Protein sequence: CASRQSNEKLFF.

This clone was found a few times. V is TRBV2 and J is TRBJ2-3, with 8 bases fitting TRBD1. The germline CDR1 and CDR2 sequences are SNHLY and FYNNEI. V shed 6 bases, J shed 0 bases, and the junction held 8 bases outside the gene matches. CDR3 length equals 16 residues. The CDR3 DNA sequence: TGTGCCAGCAGCCCAACGTGGACAGGGAGCACAGATACGCAGTATTTT. The encoded protein is CASSPTWTGSTDTQYF.

V usage is TRBV12-1 and J usage is TRBJ2-1; the table's D call of TRBD1 was not tested on the DNA. TRBV12-1 counts as a pseudogene. The CDR3 runs to 16 residues. The CDR3 is CASSFAGPRQVDEQFF. The CDR3 nucleotides are TGTGCCAGCAGCTTTGCCGGACCCCGACAGGTGGATGAGCAGTTCTTC.

The chain couples TRBV7-2 to TRBJ1-5; 10 bases map to TRBD1. V gave up 4 bases and J gave up 5 bases; unmatched junction bases: 5. Germline V lookup: CDR1 SGHTA, CDR2 FQGNSA. The CDR3 is made up of 15 amino acids. CDR3 coding DNA: TGTGCCAGCAGCTCCGGGACAGGGGTACATCAGCCCCAGCATTTT. Its protein product is CASSSGTGVHQPQHF.

CDR3: CAISGSSGEERNEQFF. CDR3 nucleotide sequence: TGTGCCATCAGTGGGTCTAGCGGGGAAGAGAGAAATGAGCAGTTCTTC. This chain uses TRBV10-3 with TRBJ2-1; 9 bases map to TRBD2. Germline V gene lookup returns CDR1 ENHRY and CDR2 SYGVKD. V lost 4 bases to trimming and J lost 7 bases; unmatched junction nucleotides: 11. The CDR3 has 16 residues.

This clone appeared once. One end of the junction fails to match germline, which may point to a read error. The DNA for the CDR3 is TGTTCCAGCAGCCATCTAGCGGGAGAAGAGACCCAGTACTTC. Amino acids: CSSSHLAGEETQYF. The chain carries TRBV7-9 and TRBJ2-5, with 10 bases lining up with TRBD2. The germline CDR1 and CDR2 sequences are SEHNR and FQNEAQ (reference sequence). This CDR3 is 14 amino acids long.

This clone turned up a few times. The chain recombines TRBV6-6 with TRBJ2-2; D might be TRBD2 (5 bases). Germline V gene data show CDR1 as MNHNY and CDR2 as SVGAGI (reference sequence). V lost 4 bases, J lost 6 bases, and 15 bases lay in between. The length of the CDR3 is 15 residues. In DNA form, the CDR3 reads TGTGCCAGCAGTTCCCAAGATACTAGTGCCGGGGAGCTGTTTTTT. Its protein product is CASSSQDTSAGELFF.

This clone was observed a single time. CDR3 loop: CASTVRAGGNQPQHF. The CDR3 DNA sequence: TGTGCCAGCACCGTGAGGGCGGGGGGCAATCAGCCCCAGCATTTT. This chain uses TRBV5-5 with TRBJ1-5; perhaps TRBD1 as D (5 bases). This CDR3 comprises 15 residues. V was trimmed by 6 bases and J by 2 bases, leaving 15 bases between them. Germline CDR1 is SGHKS and CDR2 is YYEKEE (reference sequence).

V gene TRBV7-8 combines with J gene TRBJ2-7, with 7 bases that match TRBD2. The V and J ends lost 1 base and 0 bases, in that order; junction bases with no gene match: 6. Germline loops: CDR1 SGHVS, CDR2 FQNEAQ. CDR3 length: 16 residues. CDR3 in amino acids: CASSLVGTTSSYEQYF. In DNA form, the CDR3 reads TGTGCCAGCAGCTTAGTAGGGACTACCTCCTCCTACGAGCAGTACTTC.

This chain uses TRBV28 with TRBJ2-4; D might be TRBD1 (6 bases). Germline V gives CDR1 MDHEN, CDR2 SYDVKM. V was shortened by 4 bases and J by 0 bases, with 10 bases between the two germline ends. The CDR3 extends over 15 amino acids. This chain's CDR3 is CASSYPGVAKNIQYF. DNA of the CDR3: TGTGCCAGCAGTTACCCAGGGGTAGCCAAAAACATTCAGTACTTC.

The chain recombines TRBV4-3 with TRBJ2-1; perhaps TRBD2 as D (5 bases). Germline V lookup: CDR1 LGHNA, CDR2 YSLEER. The germline V and J ends were trimmed by 0 bases and 5 bases, with 11 bases remaining between them. The CDR3 is made up of 15 amino acids. The CDR3 nucleotides are TGCGCCAGCAGCCAAGAGCGGCGGAGGAACAATGAGCAGTTCTTC. It is translated as CASSQERRRNNEQFF.

The chain joins TRBV7-8 to TRBJ2-7; 8 positions agree with TRBD1. After removal of 0 bases from V and 3 bases from J, the junction contained 7 bases not matched to a gene. Germline CDR1 reads SGHVS; CDR2 reads FQNEAQ. The CDR3 contains 16 residues. The CDR3 sequence: CASSLARTGINYEQYF. DNA of the CDR3: TGTGCCAGCAGCTTAGCGAGGACAGGGATCAACTACGAGCAGTACTTC.

This clone has just a few counts. V usage is TRBV10-3 and J usage is TRBJ2-7; perhaps TRBD1 as D (6 bases). Germline assignment: CDR1 ENHRY and CDR2 SYGVKD. This CDR3 is 14 amino acids long. Trimming stripped 5 bases from V and 2 bases from J, with 13 bases between. The CDR3 DNA sequence: TGTGCCATCAGTCCCGGTGGGGGCCCCTACGAGCAGTACTTC. Protein sequence: CAISPGGGPYEQYF.

This clone was picked up a small number of times. The chain recombines TRBV11-3 with TRBJ2-2; 12 nucleotides line up with TRBD2. Germline V gene data show CDR1 as SGHNT and CDR2 as YENEEA. The CDR3 loop spans 16 amino acids. V lost 4 bases, J lost 9 bases, and 9 bases stayed unmatched. In DNA, the CDR3 is TGTGCCAGCAGCTCGAGCGGGACTAGCGGGCGAAGGGAGCTGTTTTTT. This translates into CASSSSGTSGRRELFF.